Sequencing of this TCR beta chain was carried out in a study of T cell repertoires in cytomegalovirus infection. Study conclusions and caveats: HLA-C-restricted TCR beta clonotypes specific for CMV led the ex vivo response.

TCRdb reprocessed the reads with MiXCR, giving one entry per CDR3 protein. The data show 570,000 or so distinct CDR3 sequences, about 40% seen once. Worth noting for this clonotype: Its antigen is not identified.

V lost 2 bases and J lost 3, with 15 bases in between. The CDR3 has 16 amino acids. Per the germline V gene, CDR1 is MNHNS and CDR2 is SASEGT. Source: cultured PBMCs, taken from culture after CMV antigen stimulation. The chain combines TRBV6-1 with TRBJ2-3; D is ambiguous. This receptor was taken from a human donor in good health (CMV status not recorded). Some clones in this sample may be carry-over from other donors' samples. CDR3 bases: TGTGCCAGCAGTGAACTTCCCCCACTTTTTACAGATACGCAGTATTTT. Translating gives CASSELPPLFTDTQYF.